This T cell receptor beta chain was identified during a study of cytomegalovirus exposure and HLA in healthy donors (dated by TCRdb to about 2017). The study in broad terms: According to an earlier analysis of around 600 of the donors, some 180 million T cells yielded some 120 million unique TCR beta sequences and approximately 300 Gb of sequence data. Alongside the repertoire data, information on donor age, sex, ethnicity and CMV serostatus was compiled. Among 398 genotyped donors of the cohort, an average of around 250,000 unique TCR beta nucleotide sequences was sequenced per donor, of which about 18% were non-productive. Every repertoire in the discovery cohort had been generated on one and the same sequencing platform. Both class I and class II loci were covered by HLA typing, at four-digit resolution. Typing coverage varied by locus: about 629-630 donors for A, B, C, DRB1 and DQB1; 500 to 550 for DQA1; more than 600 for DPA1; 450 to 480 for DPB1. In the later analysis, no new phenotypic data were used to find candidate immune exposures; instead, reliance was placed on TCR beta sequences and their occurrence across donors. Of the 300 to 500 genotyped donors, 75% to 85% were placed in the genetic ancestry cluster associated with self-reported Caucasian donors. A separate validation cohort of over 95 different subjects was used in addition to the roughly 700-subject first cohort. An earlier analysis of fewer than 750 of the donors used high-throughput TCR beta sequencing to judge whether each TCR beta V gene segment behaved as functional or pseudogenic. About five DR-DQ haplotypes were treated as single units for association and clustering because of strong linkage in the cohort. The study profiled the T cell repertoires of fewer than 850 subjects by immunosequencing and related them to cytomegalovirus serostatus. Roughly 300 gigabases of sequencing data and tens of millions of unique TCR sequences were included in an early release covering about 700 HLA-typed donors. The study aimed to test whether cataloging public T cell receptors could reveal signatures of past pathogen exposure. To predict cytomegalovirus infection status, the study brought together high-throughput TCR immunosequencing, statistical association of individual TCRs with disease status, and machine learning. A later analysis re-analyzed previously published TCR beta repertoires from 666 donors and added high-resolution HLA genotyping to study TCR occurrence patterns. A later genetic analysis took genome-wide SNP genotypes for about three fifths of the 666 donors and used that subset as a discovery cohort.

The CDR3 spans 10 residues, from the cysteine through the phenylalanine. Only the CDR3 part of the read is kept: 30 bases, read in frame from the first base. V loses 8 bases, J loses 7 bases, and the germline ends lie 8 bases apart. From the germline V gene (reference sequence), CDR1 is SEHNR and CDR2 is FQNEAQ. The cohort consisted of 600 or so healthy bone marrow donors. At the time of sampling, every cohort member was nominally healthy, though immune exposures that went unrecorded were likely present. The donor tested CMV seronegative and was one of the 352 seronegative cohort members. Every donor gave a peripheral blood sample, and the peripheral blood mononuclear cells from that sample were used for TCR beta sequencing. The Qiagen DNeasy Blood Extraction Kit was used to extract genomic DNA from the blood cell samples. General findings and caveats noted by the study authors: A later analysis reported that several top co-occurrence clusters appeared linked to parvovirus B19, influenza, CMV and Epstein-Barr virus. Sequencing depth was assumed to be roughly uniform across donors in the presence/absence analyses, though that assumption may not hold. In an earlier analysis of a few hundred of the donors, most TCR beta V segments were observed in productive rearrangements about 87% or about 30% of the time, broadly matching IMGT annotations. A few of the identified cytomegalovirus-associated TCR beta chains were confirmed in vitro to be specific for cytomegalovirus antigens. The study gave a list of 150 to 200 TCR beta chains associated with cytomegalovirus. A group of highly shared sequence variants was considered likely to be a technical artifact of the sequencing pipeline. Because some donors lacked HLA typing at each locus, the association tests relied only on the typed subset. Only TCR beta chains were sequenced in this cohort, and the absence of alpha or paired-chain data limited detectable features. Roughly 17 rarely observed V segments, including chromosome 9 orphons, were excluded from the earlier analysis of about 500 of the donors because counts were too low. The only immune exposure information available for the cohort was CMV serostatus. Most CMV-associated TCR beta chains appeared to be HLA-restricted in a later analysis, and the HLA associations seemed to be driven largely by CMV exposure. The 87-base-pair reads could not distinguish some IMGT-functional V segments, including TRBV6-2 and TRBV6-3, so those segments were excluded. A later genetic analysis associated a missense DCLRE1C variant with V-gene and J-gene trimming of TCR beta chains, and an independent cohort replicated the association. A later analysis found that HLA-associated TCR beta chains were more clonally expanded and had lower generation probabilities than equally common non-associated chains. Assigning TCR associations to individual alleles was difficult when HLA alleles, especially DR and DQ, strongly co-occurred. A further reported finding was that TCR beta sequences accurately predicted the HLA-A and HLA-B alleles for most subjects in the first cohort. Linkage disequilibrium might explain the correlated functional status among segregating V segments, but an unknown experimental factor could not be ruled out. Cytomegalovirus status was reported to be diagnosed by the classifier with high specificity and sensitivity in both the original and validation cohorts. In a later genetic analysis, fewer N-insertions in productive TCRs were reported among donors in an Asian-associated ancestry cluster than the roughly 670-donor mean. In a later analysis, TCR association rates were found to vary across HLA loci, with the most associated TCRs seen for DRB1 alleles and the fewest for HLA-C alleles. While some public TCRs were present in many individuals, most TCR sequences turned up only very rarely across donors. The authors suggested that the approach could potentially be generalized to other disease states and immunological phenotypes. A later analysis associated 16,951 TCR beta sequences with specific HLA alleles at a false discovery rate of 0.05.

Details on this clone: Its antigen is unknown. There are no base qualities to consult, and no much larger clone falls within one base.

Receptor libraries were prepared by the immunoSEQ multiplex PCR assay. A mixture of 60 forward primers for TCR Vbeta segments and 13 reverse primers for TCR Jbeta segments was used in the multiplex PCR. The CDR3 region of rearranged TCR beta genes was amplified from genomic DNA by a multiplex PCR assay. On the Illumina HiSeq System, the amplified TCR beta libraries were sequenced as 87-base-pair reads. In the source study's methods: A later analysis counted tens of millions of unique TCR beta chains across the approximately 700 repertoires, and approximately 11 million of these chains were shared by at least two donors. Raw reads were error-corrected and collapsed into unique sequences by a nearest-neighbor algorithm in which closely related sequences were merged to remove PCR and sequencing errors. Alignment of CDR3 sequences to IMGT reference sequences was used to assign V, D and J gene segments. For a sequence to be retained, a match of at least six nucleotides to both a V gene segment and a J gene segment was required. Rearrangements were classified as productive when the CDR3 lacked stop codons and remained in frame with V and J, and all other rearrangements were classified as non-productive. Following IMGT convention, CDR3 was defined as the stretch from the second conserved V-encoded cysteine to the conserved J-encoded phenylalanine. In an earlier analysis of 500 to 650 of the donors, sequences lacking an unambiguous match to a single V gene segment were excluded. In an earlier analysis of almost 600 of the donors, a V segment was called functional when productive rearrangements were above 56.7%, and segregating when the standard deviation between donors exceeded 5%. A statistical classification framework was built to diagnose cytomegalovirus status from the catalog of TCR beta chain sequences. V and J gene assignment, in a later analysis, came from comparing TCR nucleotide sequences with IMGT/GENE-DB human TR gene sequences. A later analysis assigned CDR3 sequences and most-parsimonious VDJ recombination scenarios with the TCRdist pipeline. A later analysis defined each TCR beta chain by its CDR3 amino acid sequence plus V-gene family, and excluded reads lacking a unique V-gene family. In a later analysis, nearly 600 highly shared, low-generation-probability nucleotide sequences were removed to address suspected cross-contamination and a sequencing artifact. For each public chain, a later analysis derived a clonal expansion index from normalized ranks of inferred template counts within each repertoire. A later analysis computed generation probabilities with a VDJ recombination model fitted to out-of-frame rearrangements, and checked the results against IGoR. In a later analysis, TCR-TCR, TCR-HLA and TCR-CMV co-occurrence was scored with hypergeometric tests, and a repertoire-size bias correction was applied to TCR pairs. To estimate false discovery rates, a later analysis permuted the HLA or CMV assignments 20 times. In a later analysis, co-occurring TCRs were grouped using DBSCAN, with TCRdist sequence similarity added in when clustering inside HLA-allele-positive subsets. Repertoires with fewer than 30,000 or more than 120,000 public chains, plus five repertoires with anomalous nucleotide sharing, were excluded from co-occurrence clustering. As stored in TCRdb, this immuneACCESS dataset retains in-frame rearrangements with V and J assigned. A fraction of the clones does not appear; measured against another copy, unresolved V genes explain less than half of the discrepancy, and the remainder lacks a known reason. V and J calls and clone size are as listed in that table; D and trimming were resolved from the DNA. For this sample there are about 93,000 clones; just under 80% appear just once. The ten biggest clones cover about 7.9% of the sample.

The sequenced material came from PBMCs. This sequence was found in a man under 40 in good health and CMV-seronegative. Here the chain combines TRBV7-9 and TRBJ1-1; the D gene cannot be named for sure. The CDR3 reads CASGGREAFF. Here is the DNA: TGTGCCAGCGGTGGGCGTGAAGCTTTCTTT.